The entry that follows covers one T cell receptor (beta chain) sequence. This sample is part of a study of T cells in Graves' hyperthyroidism and ophthalmopathy. RNA transcripts were the template for amplifying TCR beta CDR3 regions. In the first-round RT-PCR of the TCR CDR3, the HTBI primer set was used. Via MiXCR, TCRdb re-called the multiplex PCR reads, giving one row per CDR3 protein. The data show 96,000 or so distinct CDR3 sequences, approximately 56% seen once. J gave up 9 bases and V 5 bases, and 18 bases lay outside the gene matches. The CDR3 totals 17 residues. Germline V gene data show CDR1 as LNHNV and CDR2 as YYDKDF (reference sequence).

Input material: blood. This chain links TRBV15 with TRBJ1-5, with TRBD1 identical over 8 bases. The receptor was isolated from a woman between 40 and 50 years old with Graves' hyperthyroidism. As DNA, the CDR3 is TGTGCCACCAGCCCGTTCAGGACAGGGTCCGCCGATCGGCCCCAGCATTTT. Translated: CATSPFRTGSADRPQHF.